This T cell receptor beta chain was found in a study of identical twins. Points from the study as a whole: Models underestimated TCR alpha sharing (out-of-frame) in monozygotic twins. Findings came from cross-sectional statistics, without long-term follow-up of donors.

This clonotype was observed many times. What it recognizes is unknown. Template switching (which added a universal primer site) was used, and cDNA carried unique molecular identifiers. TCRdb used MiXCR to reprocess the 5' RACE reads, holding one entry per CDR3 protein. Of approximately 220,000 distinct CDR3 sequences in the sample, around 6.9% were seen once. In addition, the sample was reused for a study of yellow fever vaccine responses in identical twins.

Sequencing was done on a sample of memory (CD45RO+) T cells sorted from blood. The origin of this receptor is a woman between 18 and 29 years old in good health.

The CDR3 coding sequence is TGTGCCAGCAGAGTAGCGGGAGGGGCAGATACGCAGTATTTT. Its protein is CASRVAGGADTQYF. The chain employs TRBV6-4 and TRBJ2-3; 11 nucleotides align to TRBD2. The CDR3 totals 14 residues. Germline lookup yields CDR1 MRHNA and CDR2 SNTAGT. V dropped 6 bases and J dropped 4; count of bases not matched to a gene: 3.